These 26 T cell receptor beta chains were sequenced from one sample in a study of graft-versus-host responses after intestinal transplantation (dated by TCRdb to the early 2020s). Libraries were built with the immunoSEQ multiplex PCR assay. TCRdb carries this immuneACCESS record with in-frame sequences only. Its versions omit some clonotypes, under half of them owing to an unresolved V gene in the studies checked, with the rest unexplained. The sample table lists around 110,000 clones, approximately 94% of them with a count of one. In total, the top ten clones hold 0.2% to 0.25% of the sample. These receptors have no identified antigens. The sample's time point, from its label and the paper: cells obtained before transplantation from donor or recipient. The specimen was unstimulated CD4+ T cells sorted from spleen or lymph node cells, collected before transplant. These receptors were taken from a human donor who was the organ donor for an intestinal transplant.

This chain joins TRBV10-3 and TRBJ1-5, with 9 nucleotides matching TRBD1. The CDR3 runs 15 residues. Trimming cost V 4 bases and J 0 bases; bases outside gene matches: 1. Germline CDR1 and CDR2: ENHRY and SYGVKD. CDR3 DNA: TGTGCCATCAGTGGGACAGGGGATAGCAATCAGCCCCAGCATTTT. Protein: CAISGTGDSNQPQHF.

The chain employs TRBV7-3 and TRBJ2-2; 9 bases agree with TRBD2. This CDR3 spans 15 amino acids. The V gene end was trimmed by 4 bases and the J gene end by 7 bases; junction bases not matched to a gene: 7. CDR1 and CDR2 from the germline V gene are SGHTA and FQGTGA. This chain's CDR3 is CASSSGREGSGELFF. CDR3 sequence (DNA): TGTGCCAGCAGCTCCGGGCGGGAGGGAAGCGGGGAGCTGTTTTTT.

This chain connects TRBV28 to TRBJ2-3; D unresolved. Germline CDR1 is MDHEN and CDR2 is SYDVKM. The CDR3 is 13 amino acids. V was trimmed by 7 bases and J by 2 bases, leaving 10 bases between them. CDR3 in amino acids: CASNEDPTDTQYF. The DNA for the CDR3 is TGTGCCAGCAATGAGGATCCCACAGATACGCAGTATTTT.

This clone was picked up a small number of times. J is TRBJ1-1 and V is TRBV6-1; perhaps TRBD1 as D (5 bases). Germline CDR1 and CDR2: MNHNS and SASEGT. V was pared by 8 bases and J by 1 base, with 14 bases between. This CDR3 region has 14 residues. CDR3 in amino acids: CASDRSQGNTEAFF. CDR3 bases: TGTGCCAGCGACCGGTCCCAGGGGAACACTGAAGCTTTCTTT.

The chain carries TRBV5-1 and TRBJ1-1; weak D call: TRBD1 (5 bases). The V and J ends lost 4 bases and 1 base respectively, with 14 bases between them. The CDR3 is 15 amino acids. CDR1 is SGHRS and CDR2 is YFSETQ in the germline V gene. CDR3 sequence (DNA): TGCGCCAGCAGCGCCGACGGGAGGGGGAACACTGAAGCTTTCTTT. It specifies CASSADGRGNTEAFF.

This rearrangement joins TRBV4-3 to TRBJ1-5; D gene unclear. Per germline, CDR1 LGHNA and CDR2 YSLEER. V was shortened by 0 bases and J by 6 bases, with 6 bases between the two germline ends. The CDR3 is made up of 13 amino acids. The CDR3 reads CASSQDEGQPQHF. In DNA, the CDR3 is TGCGCCAGCAGCCAAGACGAGGGTCAGCCCCAGCATTTT.

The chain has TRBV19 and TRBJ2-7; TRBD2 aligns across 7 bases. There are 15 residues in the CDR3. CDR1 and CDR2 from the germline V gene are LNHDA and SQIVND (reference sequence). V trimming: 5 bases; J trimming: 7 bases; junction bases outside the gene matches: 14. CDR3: CASSFSSVAGGEQYF. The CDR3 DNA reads TGTGCCAGTAGTTTCTCATCGGTGGCCGGGGGGGAGCAGTACTTC.

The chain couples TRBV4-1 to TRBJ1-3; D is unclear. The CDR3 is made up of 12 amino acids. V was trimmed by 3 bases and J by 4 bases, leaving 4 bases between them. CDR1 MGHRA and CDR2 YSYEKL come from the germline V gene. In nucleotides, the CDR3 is TGCGCCAGCAGCCACAGGGGAAACACCATATATTTT. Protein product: CASSHRGNTIYF.

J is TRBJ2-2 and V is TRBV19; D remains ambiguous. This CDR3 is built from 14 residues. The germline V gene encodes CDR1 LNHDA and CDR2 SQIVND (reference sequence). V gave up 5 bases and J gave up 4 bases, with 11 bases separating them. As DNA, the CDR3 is TGTGCCAGTAGTGCTAAGATACTCACCGGGGAGCTGTTTTTT. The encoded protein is CASSAKILTGELFF.

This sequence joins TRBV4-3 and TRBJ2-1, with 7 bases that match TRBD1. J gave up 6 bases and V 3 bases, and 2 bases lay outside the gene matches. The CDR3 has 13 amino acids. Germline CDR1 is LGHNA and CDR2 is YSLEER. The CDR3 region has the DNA TGCGCCAGCAGCCAGTACAGGGGCAATGAGCAGTTCTTC. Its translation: CASSQYRGNEQFF.

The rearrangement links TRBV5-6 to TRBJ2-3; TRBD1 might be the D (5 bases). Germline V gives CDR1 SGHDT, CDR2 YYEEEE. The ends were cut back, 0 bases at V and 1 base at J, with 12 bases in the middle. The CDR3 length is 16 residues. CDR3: CASSLASDRGTDTQYF. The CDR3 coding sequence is TGTGCCAGCAGCTTGGCCAGTGACAGAGGCACAGATACGCAGTATTTT. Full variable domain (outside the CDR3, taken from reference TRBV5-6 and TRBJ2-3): DAGVTQSPTHLIKTRGQQVTLRCSPKSGHDTVSWYQQALGQGPQFIFQYYEEEERQRGNFPDRFSGHQFPNYSSELNVNALLLGDSALYLCASSLASDRGTDTQYFGPGTRLTVL.

The chain's CDR3 is CASSQEDGRAQYF. Written as DNA, the CDR3 is TGCGCCAGCAGCCAAGAGGATGGTAGGGCCCAGTACTTC. V is TRBV4-3 and J is TRBJ2-5, with unresolved D. CDR1 and CDR2 (germline): LGHNA, YSLEER. V shed 0 bases and J shed 9 bases, with 11 bases lying between them. The CDR3 has 13 residues.

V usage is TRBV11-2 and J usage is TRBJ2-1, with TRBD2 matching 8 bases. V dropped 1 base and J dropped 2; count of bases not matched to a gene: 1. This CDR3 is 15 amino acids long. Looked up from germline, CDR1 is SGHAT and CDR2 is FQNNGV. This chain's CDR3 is CASSLAGGPYNEQFF. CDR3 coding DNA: TGTGCCAGCAGCTTAGCGGGAGGGCCCTACAATGAGCAGTTCTTC.

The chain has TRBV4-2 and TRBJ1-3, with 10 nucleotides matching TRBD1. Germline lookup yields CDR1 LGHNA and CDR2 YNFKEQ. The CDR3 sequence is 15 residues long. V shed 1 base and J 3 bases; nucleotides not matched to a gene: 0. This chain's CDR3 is CASSQGTGGGNTIYF. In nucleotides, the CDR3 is TGTGCCAGCAGCCAAGGGACAGGGGGTGGAAACACCATATATTTT.

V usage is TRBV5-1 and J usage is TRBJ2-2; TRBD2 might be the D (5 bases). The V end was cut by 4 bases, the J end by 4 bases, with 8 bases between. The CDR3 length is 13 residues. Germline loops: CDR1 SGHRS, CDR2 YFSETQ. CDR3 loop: CASSPDFTGELFF. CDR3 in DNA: TGCGCCAGCAGCCCGGACTTCACCGGGGAGCTGTTTTTT.

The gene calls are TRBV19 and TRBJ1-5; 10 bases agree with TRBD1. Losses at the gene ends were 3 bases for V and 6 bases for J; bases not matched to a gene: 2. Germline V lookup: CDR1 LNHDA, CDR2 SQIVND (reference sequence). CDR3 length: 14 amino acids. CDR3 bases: TGTGCCAGTAGTATTTGGACAGGGGGTCAGCCCCAGCATTTT. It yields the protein CASSIWTGGQPQHF.

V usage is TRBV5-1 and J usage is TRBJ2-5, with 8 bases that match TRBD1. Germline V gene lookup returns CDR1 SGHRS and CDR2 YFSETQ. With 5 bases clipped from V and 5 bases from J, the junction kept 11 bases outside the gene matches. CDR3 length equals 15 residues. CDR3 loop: CASSLLAGGIETQYF. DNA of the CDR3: TGCGCCAGCAGTTTACTGGCAGGGGGCATCGAGACCCAGTACTTC. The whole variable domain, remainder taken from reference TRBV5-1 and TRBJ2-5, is KAGVTQTPRYLIKTRGQQVTLSCSPISGHRSVSWYQQTPGQGLQFLFEYFSETQRNKGNFPGRFSGRQFSNSRSEMNVSTLELGDSALYLCASSLLAGGIETQYFGPGTRLLVL.

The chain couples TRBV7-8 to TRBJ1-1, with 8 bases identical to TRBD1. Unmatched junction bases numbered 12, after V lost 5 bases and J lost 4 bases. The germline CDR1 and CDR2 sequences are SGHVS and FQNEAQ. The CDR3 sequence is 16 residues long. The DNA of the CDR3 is TGTGCCAGCAGCCCCTCTCGGACAGGGACGGGCACTGAAGCTTTCTTT. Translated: CASSPSRTGTGTEAFF.

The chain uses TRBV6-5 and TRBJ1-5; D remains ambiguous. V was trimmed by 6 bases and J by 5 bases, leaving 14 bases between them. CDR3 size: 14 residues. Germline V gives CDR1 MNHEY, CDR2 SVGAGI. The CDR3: CASSPQPVDQPQHF. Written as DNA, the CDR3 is TGTGCCAGCAGCCCCCAACCAGTAGATCAGCCCCAGCATTTT.

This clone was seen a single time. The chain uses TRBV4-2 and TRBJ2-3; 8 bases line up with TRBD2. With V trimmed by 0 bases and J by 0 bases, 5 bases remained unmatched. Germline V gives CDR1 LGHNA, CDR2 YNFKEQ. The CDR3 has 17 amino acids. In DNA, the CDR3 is TGTGCCAGCAGCCAAGATAGTACGGGAGGGAGCACAGATACGCAGTATTTT. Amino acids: CASSQDSTGGSTDTQYF.

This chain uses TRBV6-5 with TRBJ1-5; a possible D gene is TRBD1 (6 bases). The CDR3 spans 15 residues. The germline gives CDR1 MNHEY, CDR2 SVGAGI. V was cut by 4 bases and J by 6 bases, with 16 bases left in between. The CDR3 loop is CASSSRTAGPQPQHF. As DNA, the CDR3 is TGTGCCAGCAGTTCACGGACAGCTGGACCTCAGCCCCAGCATTTT.

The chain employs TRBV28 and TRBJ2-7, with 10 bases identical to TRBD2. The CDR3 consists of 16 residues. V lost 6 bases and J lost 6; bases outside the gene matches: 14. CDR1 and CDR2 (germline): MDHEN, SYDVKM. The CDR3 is CASRAGGGYRDVEQYF. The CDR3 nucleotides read TGTGCCAGCAGAGCGGGAGGGGGATATAGAGATGTCGAGCAGTACTTC.

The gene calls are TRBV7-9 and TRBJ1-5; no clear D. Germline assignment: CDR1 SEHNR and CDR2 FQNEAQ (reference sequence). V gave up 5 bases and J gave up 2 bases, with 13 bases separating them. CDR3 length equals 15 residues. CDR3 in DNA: TGTGCCAGCAGCGCAAGCGGGCGCGGCAATCAGCCCCAGCATTTT. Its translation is CASSASGRGNQPQHF.

The CDR3 is CASSPRLAGGQQYF. The CDR3 coding sequence is TGTGCCAGCAGCCCCCGCCTAGCGGGAGGACAGCAGTACTTC. The chain couples TRBV9 to TRBJ2-7; TRBD2 matches at 11 bases. The trim removed 4 bases at V and 8 bases at J, leaving 8 bases unmatched. There are 14 residues in the CDR3. The germline CDR1 and CDR2 sequences are SGDLS and YYNGEE.

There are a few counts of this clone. The CDR3: CAIRTEPPRGAGYTF. The CDR3, as DNA: TGTGCCATCAGGACAGAGCCCCCAAGGGGCGCAGGCTACACCTTC. This rearrangement joins TRBV10-3 to TRBJ1-2, with D perhaps TRBD1 (5 bases). V was trimmed by 6 bases and J by 8 bases, leaving 22 bases between them. CDR3 length: 15 residues. Germline assignment: CDR1 ENHRY and CDR2 SYGVKD.

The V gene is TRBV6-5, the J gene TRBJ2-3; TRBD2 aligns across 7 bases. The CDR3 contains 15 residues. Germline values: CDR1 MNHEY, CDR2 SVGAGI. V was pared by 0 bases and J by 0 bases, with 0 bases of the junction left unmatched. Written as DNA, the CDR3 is TGTGCCAGCAGTTACTCTAGCGGGAGCACAGATACGCAGTATTTT. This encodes CASSYSSGSTDTQYF.